Listed here are 27 T cell receptor beta chains from one sample, sequenced in a study of blood T cell repertoires in COVID-19. Assay: immunoSEQ multiplex PCR; the TCRdb copy retains only in-frame clones and omits some. The table lists 180,000 or so clones, roughly 90% of them singletons. Sample: peripheral blood. These receptor sequences come from a man in his fifties with acute or convalescent COVID-19.

The CDR3 reads CASSYRMEGTEAFF. The CDR3 bases are TGTGCCAGCAGTTATCGAATGGAGGGCACTGAAGCTTTCTTT. The chain is built from TRBV6-5 and TRBJ1-1, with D uncertain. The CDR3 has 14 amino acids. The V and J ends lost 3 bases and 4 bases respectively, with 12 bases between them. The germline V gene encodes CDR1 MNHEY and CDR2 SVGAGI.

The table lists this clone with many counts. This rearrangement joins TRBV3-1 (or the pseudogene TRBV3-2) to TRBJ2-1, with TRBD2 identical over 11 bases. The V gene's germline CDR1 is LGHDT and CDR2 YNNKEL (reference sequence). The V segment lost 3 bases and the J segment 5 bases; nucleotides outside the gene matches: 3. This CDR3 region has 15 residues. Here the CDR3 reads CASSHPGLADNEQFF. In nucleotides, the CDR3 is TGTGCCAGCAGCCATCCGGGACTAGCGGACAATGAGCAGTTCTTC.

The V and J genes are TRBV7-2 and TRBJ2-7, with D perhaps matching TRBD2 (5 bases). V lost 3 bases, J lost 9 bases, and 21 bases lay in between. CDR3 length: 15 amino acids. The germline V gene has CDR1 SGHTA and CDR2 FQGNSA. DNA of the CDR3: TGTGCCAGCAGCTTTGTAACGGGAAGTCTGGATGTGCAGTACGTC. The encoded protein is CASSFVTGSLDVQYV.

The chain couples TRBV27 to TRBJ2-7, with D possibly being TRBD2 (6 bases). The V gene lost 5 bases and the J gene lost 3 bases, with 17 bases spanning the gap. The CDR3 loop spans 15 amino acids. In germline, CDR1 is MNHEY, CDR2 SMNVEV (reference sequence). For the CDR3, the DNA is TGTGCCAGCAGTCCACCCCCCGGGGGAAACTACGAGCAGTACTTC. Its protein product is CASSPPPGGNYEQYF.

This sequence joins TRBV6-5 and TRBJ1-2; D gene uncertain. V lost 2 bases to trimming and J lost 4 bases, with 17 bases between them. Per germline, CDR1 MNHEY and CDR2 SVGAGI. CDR3 length: 16 amino acids. This CDR3 is CASSYAGGLSGYGYTF. The CDR3 bases are TGTGCCAGCAGTTACGCGGGTGGCCTTTCCGGCTATGGCTACACCTTC.

V gene TRBV6-5 combines with J gene TRBJ1-2; TRBD1 aligns across 7 bases. The CDR3 runs 14 residues. V trimming: 5 bases; J trimming: 5 bases; junction bases outside the gene matches: 8. Germline V gene data show CDR1 as MNHEY and CDR2 as SVGAGI. This chain's CDR3 is CASSPTSTGYGYTF. CDR3 coding DNA: TGTGCCAGCAGTCCCACCTCGACAGGGTATGGCTACACCTTC.

The chain carries TRBV27 and TRBJ2-1; TRBD2 matches 11 bases. CDR1 and CDR2 (germline): MNHEY, SMNVEV (reference sequence). V was clipped by 4 bases and J by 7 bases; unmatched bases: 12. The CDR3 is 17 amino acids. Here the CDR3 DNA reads TGTGCCAGCAGTTCTCCCACACGACTAGCGGGGTGGAATGAGCAGTTCTTC. It encodes CASSSPTRLAGWNEQFF.

This clone was observed a single time. This chain connects TRBV4-2 to TRBJ2-5; 13 bases agree with TRBD2. Germline lookup yields CDR1 LGHNA and CDR2 YNFKEQ. J was trimmed by 7 bases and V by 4 bases; bases with no gene match: 9. CDR3 length: 16 amino acids. In nucleotides, the CDR3 is TGTGCCAGCAGCCCTGGACTAGCGGGGGCCGGGGGGACCCAGTACTTC. Translation: CASSPGLAGAGGTQYF.

The V and J genes are TRBV6-6 and TRBJ1-1; maybe TRBD1 (6 bases). V dropped 6 bases and J dropped 1 base, with 12 bases sitting between them. CDR3 length equals 14 residues. Germline CDR1 MNHNY, CDR2 SVGAGI (reference sequence). DNA for the CDR3: TGTGCCAGCAGAGAGACAGGTCGGAACACTGAAGCTTTCTTT. Amino acid sequence: CASRETGRNTEAFF.

CDR3 coding DNA: TGCGCCAGCACCCGAGACAGGGGTGGTCAGCCCCAGCATTTT. Protein: CASTRDRGGQPQHF. This chain uses TRBV5-1 with TRBJ1-5; 8 bases map to TRBD1. Germline CDR1 and CDR2: SGHRS and YFSETQ. J gave up 6 bases and V 6 bases, and 8 bases lay outside the gene matches. This CDR3 region has 14 residues.

The chain has TRBV6-6 and TRBJ2-5; unclear D gene. The V gene lost 8 bases and the J gene lost 6 bases, with 16 bases spanning the gap. This CDR3 contains 13 residues. CDR1 is MNHNY and CDR2 is SVGAGI in the germline V gene (reference sequence). CDR3 sequence reads: CASRDTPGKTQYF. For the CDR3, the DNA is TGTGCCAGCCGTGACACCCCTGGAAAGACCCAGTACTTC.

This rearrangement joins TRBV9 to TRBJ2-3; the match to TRBD1 covers 9 bases. From germline, CDR1 is SGDLS and CDR2 YYNGEE. The CDR3 has 15 amino acids. Trimming removed 0 bases from V and 2 bases from J; junction bases left unmatched: 1. CDR3 residues: CASSVGTGDTDTQYF. The CDR3 DNA sequence: TGTGCCAGCAGCGTAGGGACAGGGGACACAGATACGCAGTATTTT.

The chain recombines TRBV5-5 with TRBJ2-7; 9 nucleotides agree with TRBD1. V was pared by 2 bases and J by 0 bases, with 6 bases of the junction left unmatched. Germline CDR1 is SGHKS and CDR2 is YYEKEE (reference sequence). This CDR3 is 16 amino acids long. Written as DNA, the CDR3 is TGTGCCAGCAGCTTAGCCGGGACAGGGAGCTCCTACGAGCAGTACGTC. Protein product: CASSLAGTGSSYEQYV.

This chain joins TRBV5-1 and TRBJ1-1; D is perhaps TRBD1 (6 bases). Germline lookup yields CDR1 SGHRS and CDR2 YFSETQ. V was pared by 5 bases and J by 3 bases, with 11 bases between. CDR3 size: 13 residues. This CDR3 reads CASRPGVDTEAFF. Here the CDR3 DNA reads TGCGCCAGCAGACCAGGGGTTGACACTGAAGCTTTCTTT.

The gene calls are TRBV19 and TRBJ1-2, with 10 bases that match TRBD1. Germline V gene data show CDR1 as LNHDA and CDR2 as SQIVND (reference sequence). J lost 5 bases, V lost 7 bases, and 7 bases had no gene match. CDR3 size: 14 residues. The CDR3 region is CASNPGQGFYGYTF. CDR3 nucleotide sequence: TGTGCCAGTAACCCGGGACAGGGGTTTTATGGCTACACCTTC.

V usage is TRBV3-1 (or the pseudogene TRBV3-2) and J usage is TRBJ1-5; D might be TRBD1 (6 bases). Germline CDR1 and CDR2: LGHDT and YNNKEL (reference sequence). There are 13 residues in the CDR3. The V end was cut by 8 bases, the J end by 4 bases, with 12 bases between. The CDR3 loop is CASGNRENQPQHF. The CDR3 DNA is TGTGCCAGCGGCAACAGGGAAAATCAGCCCCAGCATTTT.

The rearrangement joins TRBV18 to TRBJ2-3, with 9 nucleotides matching TRBD2. Germline V gene data show CDR1 as KGHSH and CDR2 as LQKENI. The V and J ends lost 3 bases and 3 bases, in that order; junction bases with no gene match: 4. The CDR3 consists of 15 residues. The CDR3 DNA sequence: TGTGCCAGCTCACCGTTAGCGGGAGTAACAGATACGCAGTATTTT. Translation: CASSPLAGVTDTQYF.

The chain couples TRBV7-6 to TRBJ2-1; 7 positions match TRBD2. J lost 4 bases, V lost 5 bases, and 11 bases had no gene match. The CDR3 has 16 amino acids. The germline CDR1 and CDR2 sequences are SGHVS and FNYEAQ. The CDR3, as DNA: TGTGCCAGCAGCGACCAACAGCGGGGCGGGTACAATGAGCAGTTCTTC. Its protein product is CASSDQQRGGYNEQFF.

The chain carries TRBV6-2 or TRBV6-3 and TRBJ2-3; 8 bases match TRBD1. The CDR3 consists of 14 residues. The V segment lost 5 bases and the J segment 7 bases; nucleotides outside the gene matches: 8. Germline CDR1 and CDR2: MNHEY and SVGEGT. This CDR3 reads CASSPGQGQYTQYF. The CDR3 nucleotides read TGTGCCAGCAGTCCCGGACAGGGTCAATATACGCAGTATTTT.

The chain combines TRBV4-1 with TRBJ1-6; TRBD1 agrees at 7 bases. The CDR3 totals 17 residues. Germline CDR1 is MGHRA and CDR2 is YSYEKL. V lost 0 bases, J lost 6 bases, and 8 bases stayed unmatched. The CDR3 loop reads CASSQEGQLVGNSPLHF. CDR3 DNA sequence: TGCGCCAGCAGCCAAGAGGGACAGCTCGTGGGTAATTCACCCCTCCACTTT.

J is TRBJ2-7 and V is TRBV1; TRBD2 is the table's D call and was not checked against the DNA. TRBV1 is classified as a pseudogene. CDR3 length equals 14 residues. CDR3 bases: TGCACCAGCAGCCAAGAGCCGGAGCTATACGAGCAGTACGTC. The encoded protein is CTSSQEPELYEQYV.

This chain joins TRBV3-1 (or the pseudogene TRBV3-2) and TRBJ2-7; D is ambiguous. With 0 bases removed from V and 5 bases from J, the gap between germline ends came to 11 bases. Germline lookup yields CDR1 LGHDT and CDR2 YNNKEL (reference sequence). The CDR3 has 14 amino acids. This CDR3 is CASSQEGHPHEQYF. The CDR3 coding sequence is TGTGCCAGCAGCCAAGAGGGCCACCCCCACGAGCAGTACTTC.

J is TRBJ1-5 and V is TRBV7-2, with a weak D call TRBD1 (5 bases). There are 14 residues in the CDR3. V was pared by 4 bases and J by 4 bases, with 11 bases between. Germline V gene lookup returns CDR1 SGHTA and CDR2 FQGNSA. The CDR3 is CASSSRGGNQPQHF. In nucleotides, the CDR3 is TGTGCCAGCAGCTCTAGGGGAGGGAATCAGCCCCAGCATTTT.

This clone showed up just a few times. The genes are TRBV2 and TRBJ1-4, with D tentatively TRBD1 (5 bases). This CDR3 is 13 amino acids long. Per the germline V gene, CDR1 is SNHLY and CDR2 is FYNNEI. The ends were cut back, 5 bases at V and 4 bases at J, with 8 bases in the middle. The DNA of the CDR3 is TGTGCCAGCAGTAGACAGAGTAATGAAAAACTGTTTTTT. This encodes CASSRQSNEKLFF.

This clone is a singleton in its sample. The V gene is TRBV6-2 or TRBV6-3, the J gene TRBJ2-7; TRBD2 matches 13 bases. Looked up from germline, CDR1 is MNHEY and CDR2 is SVGEGT. The V segment lost 5 bases and the J segment 3 bases; nucleotides outside the gene matches: 4. The CDR3 is made up of 15 amino acids. The CDR3 loop reads CASSRGTSGNYEQYV. CDR3 sequence (DNA): TGTGCCAGCAGTCGAGGGACTAGCGGGAACTACGAGCAGTACGTC.

This chain uses TRBV7-6 with TRBJ2-3, with 9 bases fitting TRBD1. The CDR3 has 16 amino acids. The germline gives CDR1 SGHVS, CDR2 FNYEAQ. V was pared by 2 bases and J by 2 bases, with 5 bases of the junction left unmatched. DNA of the CDR3: TGTGCCAGCAGCTTAAGACAGGGGGTCCACACAGATACGCAGTATTTT. Its protein is CASSLRQGVHTDTQYF.

The V and J genes are TRBV5-1 and TRBJ1-3, with 8 bases that match TRBD1. Germline CDR1 reads SGHRS; CDR2 reads YFSETQ. This CDR3 has 15 amino acids. Germline trimming cut 4 bases from V and 3 bases from J; bases unmatched to any gene: 6. This chain's CDR3 is CASSTGGVYGNTIYF. The CDR3 DNA follows: TGCGCCAGCAGCACAGGGGGAGTGTATGGAAACACCATATATTTT.